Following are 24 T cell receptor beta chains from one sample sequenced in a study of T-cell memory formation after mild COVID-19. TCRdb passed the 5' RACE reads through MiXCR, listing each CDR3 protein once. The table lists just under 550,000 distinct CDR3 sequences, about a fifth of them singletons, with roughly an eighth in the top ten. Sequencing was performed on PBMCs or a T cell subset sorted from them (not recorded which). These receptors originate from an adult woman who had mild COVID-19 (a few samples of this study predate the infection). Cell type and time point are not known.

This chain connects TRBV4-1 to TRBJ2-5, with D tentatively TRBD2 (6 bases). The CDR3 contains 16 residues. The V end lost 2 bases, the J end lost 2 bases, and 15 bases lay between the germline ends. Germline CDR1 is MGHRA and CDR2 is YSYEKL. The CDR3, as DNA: TGCGCCAGCAGCCAACCGTTCCGGGACTTTCAAGAGACCCAGTACTTC. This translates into CASSQPFRDFQETQYF.

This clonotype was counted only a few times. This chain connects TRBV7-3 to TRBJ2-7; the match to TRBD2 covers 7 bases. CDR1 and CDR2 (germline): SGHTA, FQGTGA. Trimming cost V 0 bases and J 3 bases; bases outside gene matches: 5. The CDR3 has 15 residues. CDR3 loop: CASSLTGEGHYEQYF. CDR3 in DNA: TGTGCCAGCAGCTTAACGGGGGAGGGCCACTACGAGCAGTACTTC. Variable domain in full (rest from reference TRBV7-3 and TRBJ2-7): GAGVSQTPSNKVTEKGKYVELRCDPISGHTALYWYRQSLGQGPEFLIYFQGTGAADDSGLPNDRFFAVRPEGSVSTLKIQRTERGDSAVYLCASSLTGEGHYEQYFGPGTRLTVT.

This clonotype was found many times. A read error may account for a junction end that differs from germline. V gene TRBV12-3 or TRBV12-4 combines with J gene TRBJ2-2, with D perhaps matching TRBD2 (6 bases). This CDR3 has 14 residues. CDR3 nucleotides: TGTGCCAGCAGTTGGGGACTTTTTCCCGGGAAGCTGTTTTTT. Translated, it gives CASSWGLFPGKLFF.

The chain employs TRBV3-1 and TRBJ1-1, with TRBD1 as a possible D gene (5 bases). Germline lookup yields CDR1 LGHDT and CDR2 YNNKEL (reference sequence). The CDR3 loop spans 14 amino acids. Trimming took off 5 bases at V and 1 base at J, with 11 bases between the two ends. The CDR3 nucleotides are TGTGCCAGCAGCGAGTTGGGGGAGAACACTGAAGCTTTCTTT. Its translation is CASSELGENTEAFF.

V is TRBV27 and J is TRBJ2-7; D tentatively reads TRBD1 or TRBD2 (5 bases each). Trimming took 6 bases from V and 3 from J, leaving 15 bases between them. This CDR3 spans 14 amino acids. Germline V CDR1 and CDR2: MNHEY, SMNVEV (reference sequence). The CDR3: CASSRDGLSYEQYF. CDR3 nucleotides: TGTGCCAGCAGCAGGGACGGATTGAGCTACGAGCAGTACTTC.

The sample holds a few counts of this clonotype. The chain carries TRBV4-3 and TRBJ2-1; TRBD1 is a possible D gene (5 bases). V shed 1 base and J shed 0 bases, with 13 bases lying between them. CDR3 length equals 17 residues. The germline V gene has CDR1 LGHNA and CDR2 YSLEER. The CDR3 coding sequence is TGCGCCAGCAGCCAAGCCTCGACAGTCAGCTCCTACAATGAGCAGTTCTTC. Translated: CASSQASTVSSYNEQFF.

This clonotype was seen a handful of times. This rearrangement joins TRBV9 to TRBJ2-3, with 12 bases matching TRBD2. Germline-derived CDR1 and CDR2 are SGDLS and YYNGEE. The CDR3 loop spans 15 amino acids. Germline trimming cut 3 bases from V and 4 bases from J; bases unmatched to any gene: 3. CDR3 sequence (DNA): TGTGCCAGCAGCGAGACTAGCGGGGGTTCAGATACGCAGTATTTT. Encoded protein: CASSETSGGSDTQYF.

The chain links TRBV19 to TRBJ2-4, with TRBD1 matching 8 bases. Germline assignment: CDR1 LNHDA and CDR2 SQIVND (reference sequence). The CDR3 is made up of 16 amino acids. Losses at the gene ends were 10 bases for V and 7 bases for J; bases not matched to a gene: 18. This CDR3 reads CAIRTGRYSVWNIQYF. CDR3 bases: TGTGCCATTAGGACAGGGAGGTATTCTGTTTGGAACATTCAGTACTTC.

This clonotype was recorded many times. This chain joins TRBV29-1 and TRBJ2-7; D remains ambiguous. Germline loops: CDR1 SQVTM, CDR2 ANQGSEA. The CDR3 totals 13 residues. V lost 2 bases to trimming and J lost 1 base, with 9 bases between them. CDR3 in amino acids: CSVESDGSYEQYF. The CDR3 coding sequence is TGCAGCGTTGAAAGCGACGGGTCCTACGAGCAGTACTTC.

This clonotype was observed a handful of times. CDR3 DNA: TGTGCCAGCAGTTTCCCGCGGACTACAGCTAGACAAGAGACCCAGTACTTC. It is translated as CASSFPRTTARQETQYF. The rearrangement links TRBV6-5 to TRBJ2-5; tentative D call: TRBD2 (6 bases). V was trimmed by 4 bases and J by 2 bases, leaving 20 bases between them. This CDR3 is built from 17 residues. Germline lookup yields CDR1 MNHEY and CDR2 SVGAGI.

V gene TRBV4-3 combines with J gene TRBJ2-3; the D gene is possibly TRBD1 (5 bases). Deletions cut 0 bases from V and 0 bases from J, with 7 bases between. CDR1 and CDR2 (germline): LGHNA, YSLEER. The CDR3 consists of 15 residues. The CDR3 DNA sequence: TGCGCCAGCAGCCAAGATTCAGGGAGCACAGATACGCAGTATTTT. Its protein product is CASSQDSGSTDTQYF.

The CDR3 DNA sequence: TGTGCCAGCAGCCAAGTTGCGGCTTTCACCGGGGAGCTGTTTTTT. Translation gives CASSQVAAFTGELFF. The gene calls are TRBV3-1 and TRBJ2-2; D gene uncertain. The CDR3 is made up of 15 amino acids. Trimming removed 1 base at V and 4 bases at J, with 10 bases between. Germline CDR1 reads LGHDT; CDR2 reads YNNKEL (reference sequence).

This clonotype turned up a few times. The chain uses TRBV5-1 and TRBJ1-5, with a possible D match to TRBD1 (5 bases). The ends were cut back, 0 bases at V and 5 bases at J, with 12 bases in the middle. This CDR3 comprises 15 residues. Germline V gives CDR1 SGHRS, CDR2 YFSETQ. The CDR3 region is CASSLDWRGHQPQHF. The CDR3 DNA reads TGCGCCAGCAGCTTGGACTGGAGGGGACATCAGCCCCAGCATTTT.

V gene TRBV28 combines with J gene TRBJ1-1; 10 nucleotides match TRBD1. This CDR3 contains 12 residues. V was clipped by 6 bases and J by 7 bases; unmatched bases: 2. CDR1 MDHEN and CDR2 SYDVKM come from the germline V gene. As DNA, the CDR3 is TGTGCCAGCAGGGGACAGGGGCATGAAGCTTTCTTT. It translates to CASRGQGHEAFF.

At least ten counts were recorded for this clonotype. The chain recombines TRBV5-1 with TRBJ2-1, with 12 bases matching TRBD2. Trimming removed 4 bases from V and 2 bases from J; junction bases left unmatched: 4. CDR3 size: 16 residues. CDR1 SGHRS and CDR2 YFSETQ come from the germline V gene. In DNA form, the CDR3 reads TGCGCCAGCAGCCCGACTAGCGGGAGTACCTACAATGAGCAGTTCTTC. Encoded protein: CASSPTSGSTYNEQFF.

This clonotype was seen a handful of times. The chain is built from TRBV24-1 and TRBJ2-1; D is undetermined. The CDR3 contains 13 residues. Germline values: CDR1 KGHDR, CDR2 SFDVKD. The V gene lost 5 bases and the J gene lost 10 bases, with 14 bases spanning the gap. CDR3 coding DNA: TGTGCCACCAGTGGGCCGGGTGGGAACGAGCAGTTCTTC. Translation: CATSGPGGNEQFF.

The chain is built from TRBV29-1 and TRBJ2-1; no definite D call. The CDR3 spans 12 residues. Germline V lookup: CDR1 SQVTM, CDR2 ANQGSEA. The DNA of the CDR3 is TGCGTCGGGTGGACCGCGTGGAATGAGCAGTTCTTC. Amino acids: CVGWTAWNEQFF.

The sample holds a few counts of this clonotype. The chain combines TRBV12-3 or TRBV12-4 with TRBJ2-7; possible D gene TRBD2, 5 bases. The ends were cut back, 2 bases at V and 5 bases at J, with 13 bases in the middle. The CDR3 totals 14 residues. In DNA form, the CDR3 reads TGTGCCAGCAGTTTAATACTAGTGAAGAACGAGCAGTACTTC. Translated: CASSLILVKNEQYF.

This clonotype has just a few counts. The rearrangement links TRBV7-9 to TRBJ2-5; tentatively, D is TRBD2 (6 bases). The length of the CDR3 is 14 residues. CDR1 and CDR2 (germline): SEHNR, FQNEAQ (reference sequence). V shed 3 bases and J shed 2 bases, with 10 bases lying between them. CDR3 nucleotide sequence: TGTGCCAGCAGCTTTTCAGGGACTCAAGAGACCCAGTACTTC. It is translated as CASSFSGTQETQYF.

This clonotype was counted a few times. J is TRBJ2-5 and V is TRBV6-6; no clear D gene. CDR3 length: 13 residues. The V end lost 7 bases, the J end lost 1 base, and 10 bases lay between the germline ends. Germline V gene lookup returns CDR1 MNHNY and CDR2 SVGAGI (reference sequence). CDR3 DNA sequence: TGTGCCAGCACCAGGCAACGCCAAGAGACCCAGTACTTC. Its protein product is CASTRQRQETQYF.

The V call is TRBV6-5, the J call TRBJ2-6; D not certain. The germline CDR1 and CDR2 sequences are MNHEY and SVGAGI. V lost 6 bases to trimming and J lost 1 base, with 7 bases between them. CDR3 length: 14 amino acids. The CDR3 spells CASRKGSGANVLTF. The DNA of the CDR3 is TGTGCCAGCAGGAAGGGTTCTGGGGCCAACGTCCTGACTTTC.

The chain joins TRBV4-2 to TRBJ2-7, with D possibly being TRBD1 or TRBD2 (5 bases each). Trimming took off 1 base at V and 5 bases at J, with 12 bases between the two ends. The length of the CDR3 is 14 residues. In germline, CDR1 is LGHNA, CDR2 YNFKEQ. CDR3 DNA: TGTGCCAGCAGCCAAGCCGGGGCCCTTAACGAGCAGTACTTC. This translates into CASSQAGALNEQYF.

CDR3 loop: CASSVSGSGNTGELFF. In nucleotides, the CDR3 is TGTGCCAGCAGCGTGAGCGGGAGCGGGAACACCGGGGAGCTGTTTTTT. This sequence joins TRBV9 and TRBJ2-2, with 8 bases fitting TRBD2. The CDR3 has 16 amino acids. CDR1 is SGDLS and CDR2 is YYNGEE in the germline V gene. The ends lost 2 bases at V and 1 base at J; junction bases unmatched: 4.

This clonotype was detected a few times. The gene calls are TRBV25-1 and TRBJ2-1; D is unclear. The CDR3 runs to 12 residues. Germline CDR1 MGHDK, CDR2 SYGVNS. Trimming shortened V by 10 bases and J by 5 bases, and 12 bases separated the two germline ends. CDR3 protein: CATSGFNNEQFF. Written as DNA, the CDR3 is TGTGCCACTTCTGGGTTCAACAATGAGCAGTTCTTC.